This T cell receptor beta chain was retrieved from a study of blood T cell repertoires in COVID-19. Assay used: immunoSEQ multiplex PCR; TCRdb lists only in-frame clones, some missing. The sample shows nearly 200,000 clones, approximately 83% of them seen only once. The material sequenced was PBMCs or T cells enriched from blood (not recorded which). The receptor comes from a man in his forties who had recovered from COVID-19.

CDR3 DNA: TGTGCCAGTAGTACCGGGACAGCGAACACTGAAGCTTTCTTT. Protein sequence: CASSTGTANTEAFF. The rearrangement joins TRBV19 to TRBJ1-1, with 7 positions matching TRBD1. The germline V gene encodes CDR1 LNHDA and CDR2 SQIVND (reference sequence). The trim removed 4 bases at V and 1 base at J, leaving 3 bases unmatched. The length of the CDR3 is 14 residues.